The entry below describes one TCR beta chain. Its target is not known. These data come from a study of OX40 agonist ivuxolimab in advanced cancers. Broader study findings: More expanded clones were seen, on average, in CD8+ T cells than in CD4+.

Clones were sequenced by immunoSEQ multiplex PCR, and TCRdb holds only the in-frame ones, with some missing. This sample has approximately 60,000 clones, with 84% found just once. Trimming shortened V by 8 bases and J by 5 bases, and 16 bases separated the two germline ends. The germline CDR1 and CDR2 sequences are MNHEY and SVGAGI. The CDR3 runs to 14 residues. This clonotype was obtained from an adult with an advanced solid tumor such as melanoma, head and neck, liver or kidney cancer. The rearrangement joins TRBV6-5 to TRBJ2-1; D uncertain. The sample was CD4+ or CD8+ T cells sorted from blood, taken in a trial of the OX40 agonist ivuxolimab. The CDR3 nucleotides read TGTGCCAGCCGCTTAACAATCCCTCACAATGAGCAGTTCTTC. It is translated as CASRLTIPHNEQFF.